This passage covers 23 T cell receptor beta chains from one sample sequenced in a study of OX40 agonist ivuxolimab in advanced cancers. The protocol was immunoSEQ multiplex PCR, while the TCRdb copy is restricted to in-frame clones and leaves out a portion. The repertoire has 40,000 to 50,000 clones, roughly 90% of them found once; the top ten carry just under 5%. The sequencing here drew on CD4+ or CD8+ T cells sorted from blood, taken in a trial of the OX40 agonist ivuxolimab. These TCRs come from an adult with an advanced solid tumor such as melanoma, head and neck, liver or kidney cancer.

The V call is TRBV4-1, the J call TRBJ2-7, with TRBD2 matching 10 bases. Trimming at V came to 1 base and at J to 4 bases, leaving 1 base not matched to a gene. CDR3 size: 14 residues. CDR1 MGHRA and CDR2 YSYEKL come from the germline V gene. The CDR3 region is CASSQGLAGYEQYF. CDR3 nucleotides: TGCGCCAGCAGCCAAGGACTAGCGGGTTACGAGCAGTACTTC.

The chain uses TRBV10-2 and TRBJ2-5, with 9 bases that match TRBD2. CDR1 is WSHSY and CDR2 is SAAADI in the germline V gene. J gave up 2 bases and V 8 bases, and 9 bases lay outside the gene matches. This CDR3 has 15 amino acids. The CDR3 protein is CASSGQLAGQETQYF. The CDR3 DNA reads as TGCGCCAGCTCCGGGCAGCTAGCGGGGCAAGAGACCCAGTACTTC.

The rearrangement links TRBV21-1 to TRBJ2-3; the table's D gene call, TRBD2, was not cross checked with the DNA. TRBV21-1 is a known pseudogene. The CDR3 covers 16 residues. The CDR3 protein is CASSKASGGARDTQYF. CDR3 in DNA: TGTGCCAGCAGCAAAGCTAGCGGGGGGGCGAGAGATACGCAGTATTTT.

The rearrangement uses TRBV7-2 and TRBJ2-1, with TRBD2 matching over 8 bases. Trimming took 4 bases from V and 5 from J; bases not matched to a gene: 19. From germline, CDR1 is SGHTA and CDR2 FQGNSA. The CDR3 is 19 residues long. Here the CDR3 DNA reads TGTGCCAGCAGCTCCCAGGGTAGCGGGACGACACCTGATAACAATGAGCAGTTCTTC. As protein: CASSSQGSGTTPDNNEQFF.

This clone was detected only once. The genes are TRBV6-5 and TRBJ1-1, with D maybe TRBD1 (5 bases). V was clipped by 0 bases and J by 5 bases, with 13 bases between them. The CDR3 is 15 residues long. Per the germline V gene, CDR1 is MNHEY and CDR2 is SVGAGI. The CDR3: CASSYSWGRGTEAFF. Here the CDR3 DNA reads TGTGCCAGCAGTTACTCGTGGGGGAGAGGGACTGAAGCTTTCTTT.

On this clone: Within the sample, other DNA sequences also encode this same CDR3. The chain recombines TRBV4-1 with TRBJ1-5; D gene ambiguous. The V gene lost 1 base and the J gene lost 6 bases, with 4 bases spanning the gap. This CDR3 spans 12 amino acids. Germline values: CDR1 MGHRA, CDR2 YSYEKL. CDR3 residues: CASSQGSQPQHF. In DNA form, the CDR3 reads TGCGCCAGCAGCCAAGGCAGTCAGCCCCAGCATTTT.

This clone was seen a handful of times. This chain connects TRBV28 to TRBJ2-3; D may be TRBD1 (6 bases). Trimming shortened V by 0 bases and J by 0 bases, and 7 bases separated the two germline ends. Germline CDR1 and CDR2: MDHEN and SYDVKM. The CDR3 is 15 amino acids. The CDR3 sequence: CASSLWTGSTDTQYF. The DNA of the CDR3 is TGTGCCAGCAGTTTATGGACAGGAAGCACAGATACGCAGTATTTT.

The chain uses TRBV28 and TRBJ1-4; no clear D. The ends were cut back, 1 base at V and 8 bases at J, with 11 bases in the middle. The CDR3 loop spans 14 amino acids. Germline CDR1 MDHEN, CDR2 SYDVKM. The CDR3, as DNA: TGTGCCAGCAGTTTATACCTCGGCGGGGAAAAACTGTTTTTT. Translated, it gives CASSLYLGGEKLFF. The complete variable domain, with remaining parts taken from reference TRBV28 and TRBJ1-4, reads DVKVTQSSRYLVKRTGEKVFLECVQDMDHENMFWYRQDPGLGLRLIYFSYDVKMKEKGDIPEGYSVSREKKERFSLILESASTNQTSMYLCASSLYLGGEKLFFGSGTQLSVL.

The count of this clone is one. The genes are TRBV2 and TRBJ1-4; no clear D. Deletions cut 3 bases from V and 0 bases from J, with 8 bases between. Germline assignment: CDR1 SNHLY and CDR2 FYNNEI. The CDR3 consists of 15 residues. The CDR3 sequence is CASSETRATNEKLFF. The CDR3, as DNA: TGTGCCAGCAGTGAGACCAGAGCAACTAATGAAAAACTGTTTTTT.

The genes are TRBV10-3 and TRBJ1-2; 8 bases align to TRBD1. The V and J ends lost 2 bases and 8 bases, in that order; junction bases with no gene match: 10. Germline values: CDR1 ENHRY, CDR2 SYGVKD. This CDR3 is built from 15 residues. DNA of the CDR3: TGTGCCATCAGTGAGAATTTACAGGGGGAAGGCGGCTACACCTTC. Amino acid sequence: CAISENLQGEGGYTF.

The V call is TRBV13, the J call TRBJ2-1; TRBD2 is a possible D gene (5 bases). The V end was cut by 3 bases, the J end by 1 base, with 7 bases between. Germline loops: CDR1 PRHDT, CDR2 FYEKMQ (reference sequence). There are 14 residues in the CDR3. This CDR3 is CASSFGDSYNEQFF. DNA of the CDR3: TGTGCCAGCAGCTTCGGGGATTCCTACAATGAGCAGTTCTTC.

The chain carries TRBV27 and TRBJ1-4; TRBD1 aligns across 10 bases. The V and J ends lost 5 bases and 0 bases, in that order; junction bases with no gene match: 15. Germline V gene lookup returns CDR1 MNHEY and CDR2 SMNVEV (reference sequence). CDR3 length: 20 residues. The CDR3 DNA is TGTGCCAGCAGTCCTCAGACCGGGACAGGGGATTTTGCAACTAATGAAAAACTGTTTTTT. Its protein is CASSPQTGTGDFATNEKLFF.

V is TRBV6-6 and J is TRBJ1-1, with D uncertain. CDR3 length: 12 residues. Germline V CDR1 and CDR2: MNHNY, SVGAGI (reference sequence). The ends were cut back, 8 bases at V and 1 base at J, with 8 bases in the middle. The CDR3 loop is CASEQQNTEAFF. CDR3 nucleotide sequence: TGTGCCAGCGAACAGCAGAACACTGAAGCTTTCTTT.

This clone was seen only once. This rearrangement joins TRBV6-5 to TRBJ2-7, with TRBD1 as a possible D gene (6 bases). The CDR3 length is 12 residues. V dropped 2 bases and J dropped 4 bases, with 6 bases sitting between them. The germline V gene has CDR1 MNHEY and CDR2 SVGAGI. The DNA of the CDR3 is TGTGCCAGCAGTTACGGACAGTACGAGCAGTACTTC. Amino acid sequence: CASSYGQYEQYF.

The chain combines TRBV9 with TRBJ2-5; 7 bases agree with TRBD2. Germline loops: CDR1 SGDLS, CDR2 YYNGEE. With 1 base clipped from V and 4 bases from J, the junction kept 4 bases outside the gene matches. There are 14 residues in the CDR3. This CDR3 reads CASSVSGAGETQYF. Here the CDR3 DNA reads TGTGCCAGCAGCGTAAGCGGGGCTGGAGAGACCCAGTACTTC.

The V call is TRBV9, the J call TRBJ1-1; 8 bases agree with TRBD1. Germline-derived CDR1 and CDR2 are SGDLS and YYNGEE. CDR3 length: 15 amino acids. The trim removed 4 bases at V and 1 base at J, leaving 6 bases unmatched. The CDR3 sequence is CASSPTGTGNTEAFF. The CDR3 DNA reads TGTGCCAGCAGCCCAACCGGGACAGGGAACACTGAAGCTTTCTTT.

The gene calls are TRBV10-2 and TRBJ2-7; D not resolved. Per germline, CDR1 WSHSY and CDR2 SAAADI. There are 17 residues in the CDR3. Trimming pared 0 bases from V and 4 bases from J, leaving 19 bases between. The CDR3 region is CASSESTGYRLGYEQYV. The CDR3 region has the DNA TGCGCCAGCAGTGAGTCGACGGGTTATCGGTTGGGGTACGAGCAGTACGTC.

The genes are TRBV7-6 and TRBJ2-1; 8 bases align to TRBD1. Germline loops: CDR1 SGHVS, CDR2 FNYEAQ. The CDR3 extends over 16 amino acids. Trimming cost V 2 bases and J 0 bases; bases outside gene matches: 3. The CDR3 protein is CASSLYGTGSYNEQFF. The CDR3 DNA reads as TGTGCCAGCAGCTTATACGGGACAGGCTCCTACAATGAGCAGTTCTTC.

For the CDR3, the DNA is TGTGCCAGCAGCTCCCTGACAGGGAGTGCGTCAGAAGCTTTCTTT. Translating it yields CASSSLTGSASEAFF. The chain employs TRBV7-6 and TRBJ1-1; 7 nucleotides agree with TRBD1. The CDR3 spans 15 residues. Germline trimming cut 4 bases from V and 8 bases from J; bases unmatched to any gene: 13. CDR1 is SGHVS, CDR2 FNYEAQ, per germline.

The V and J genes are TRBV7-9 and TRBJ2-5, with 11 positions matching TRBD2. This CDR3 spans 16 amino acids. Germline V CDR1 and CDR2: SEHNR, FQNEAQ (reference sequence). Trimming took 5 bases from V and 1 from J; bases not matched to a gene: 6. The DNA of the CDR3 is TGTGCCAGCAGCCAACTTACTAGCGGGAGCCAAGAGACCCAGTACTTC. Amino acids: CASSQLTSGSQETQYF.

The chain employs TRBV6-1 and TRBJ2-7, with TRBD1 matching 8 bases. This CDR3 is built from 13 residues. Unmatched junction bases numbered 3, after V lost 4 bases and J lost 4 bases. Germline CDR1 and CDR2: MNHNS and SASEGT. CDR3 DNA sequence: TGTGCCAGCAGTGGGACAGGGCGGTACGAGCAGTACGTC. Translating gives CASSGTGRYEQYV.

This chain uses TRBV15 with TRBJ2-1; D is perhaps TRBD1 or TRBD2 (6 bases each). CDR1 LNHNV and CDR2 YYDKDF come from the germline V gene (reference sequence). This CDR3 is 12 amino acids long. V lost 6 bases, J lost 7 bases, and 10 bases lay in between. CDR3 in amino acids: CATRGGRNEQFF. In nucleotides, the CDR3 is TGTGCCACCAGAGGGGGGCGAAATGAGCAGTTCTTC.

The CDR3 DNA reads TGTGCCAGCAGTTACTCCCTAGCGGGAGGGGAGGGCGAGCAGTACTTC. This translates into CASSYSLAGGEGEQYF. The chain is built from TRBV6-5 and TRBJ2-7, with 12 nucleotides matching TRBD2. The germline CDR1 and CDR2 sequences are MNHEY and SVGAGI. The CDR3 is made up of 16 amino acids. The J segment lost 6 bases and the V segment lost 0 bases, leaving 6 bases of the junction unmatched.